Sequencing of this T cell receptor (beta chain) was carried out in a study of technical replicates of blood from several donors. This clone has a single count. Assay used: immunoSEQ multiplex PCR; TCRdb lists only in-frame clones, some missing. This table holds 65,000 to 85,000 clones, approximately 96% found once. This receptor was taken from a human donor in good health. The material sequenced was T cells isolated from PBMCs.

The chain's CDR3 is CASSGAGTGYEQYF. In DNA, the CDR3 is TGTGCCAGCAGCGGGGCCGGGACAGGGTACGAGCAGTACTTC. The J gene is TRBJ2-7, the V gene TRBV9; TRBD1 agrees at 9 bases. V lost 3 bases and J lost 4; bases outside the gene matches: 5. Germline CDR1 SGDLS, CDR2 YYNGEE. This CDR3 contains 14 residues.